Listed here is a single TCR beta chain. What antigen it recognizes has not been identified. No much larger clone exists at a distance of one base, and base qualities are not known. This sample stems from a study of memory B cells and T cells in multiple sclerosis (dated 2018 in TCRdb). Turning to the overall study: TCR beta repertoires of autoproliferating peripheral T cells were compared with the TCR beta repertoires of brain lesion-infiltrating T cells in multiple sclerosis patients. TCR sequencing included a couple of multiple sclerosis patients for whom either brain lesions at autopsy or brain-infiltrating cells from biopsy were available. The paper's findings and limits, for the study overall: Because clone-set sizes varied across compartments, the counts of shared clonotypes were affected, making normalization necessary.

V ends up 5 bases short and J 5 bases short, with an unmatched junction base count of 10. The germline V gene specifies MNHEY as CDR1 and SVGAGI as CDR2. The CDR3 runs 15 residues from the cysteine to the phenylalanine. The kept DNA is CDR3 alone, 45 bases in frame from the first base. Autoproliferating (CFSEdim) and non-proliferating (CFSEhi) T cell fractions were sequenced separately after stimulus-free culture of CFSE-labeled PBMCs. Altogether, 5x10^7 CFSE-labeled PBMCs were kept in culture for six to eight days with no stimulus, after which the replicate wells were combined. Labeling of PBMCs used approximately 0.53 uM CFSE, and the cells were then grown in serum-free AIM-V medium with no exogenous stimuli added. Before use, PBMCs were isolated by Ficoll density gradient centrifugation and cryopreserved. Using a FACSAria III, live 7-AAD-negative cells were sorted, then washed with PBS and stored frozen at -80 degrees C as dry pellets.

TCRbeta CDR3 regions were amplified from extracted genomic DNA using the immunoSEQ Platform. Multiplex PCR, high-throughput sequencing and a vendor bioinformatics pipeline were combined in the immunoSEQ assay. In the original analysis: Non-productive sequences and CDR3s under 4 amino acids long were removed, and the clonotype frequencies in each sample were recalculated. In immunoSEQ Analyzer 2.0, shared clonotypes were identified as those with identical CDR3 amino acid, V gene and J gene sequences. Repertoire overlap was normalized by dividing shared clonotype counts by the product of both clone-set sizes, scaled by 1000 into arbitrary units. TCRdb re-hosts the immuneACCESS table, in-frame sequences only. Its copies lack some clones; in the studies checked, an unresolved V gene accounts for under half of them, and the cause for the rest is not known. V and J calls and clone size are copied from that table; D and trimming were computed from the DNA. The sample table shows over 35,000 clones, and roughly 80% are seen once. The ten most abundant clones make up approximately 1.2% of the sample.

Sequenced input: PBMCs from blood kept in culture. The chain was built from TRBV6-5 and TRBJ2-7; 9 middle bases align to TRBD1. The source of this sequence is a human donor with multiple sclerosis. The CDR3 protein sequence reads: CASSLGQGNVHEQYF. The DNA sequence is as follows: TGTGCCAGCAGTCTCGGACAGGGGAATGTGCACGAGCAGTACTTC.